The subject of this entry is one T cell receptor beta chain. Its target is not known. The same CDR3 is also encoded by other DNA sequences in this sample. The donor cohort consisted entirely of Caucasian adults residing in Nashville, Tennessee. CD4+ cell separation produced CD45RA+ naive and CD45RA-negative memory subsets. The V and J ends lost 2 bases and 2 bases respectively, with 11 bases between them. The CDR3 is 15 residues long. The germline V gene encodes CDR1 SGHRS and CDR2 YFSETQ. Some clones are missing from TCRdb's copy, which holds only in-frame ones; the method was immunoSEQ multiplex PCR. The top ten clones hold 0.36% of a sample with under 1,900,000 clones, approximately 98.5% of them seen once. The data were obtained in a study of shared clonotypes between healthy human individuals. Study conclusions and caveats: Non-shared clonotypes were found to have lower generation probabilities than the clonotypes that were shared by all four of the sorted-subset donors. What limited the represented genetic and exposure-history diversity was the small number of donors.

The origin of this receptor is a young man in good health. What was sequenced was naive CD4+ T cells sorted from blood. The subset: CD45RA+ positively selected. The chain joins TRBV5-1 to TRBJ1-3; weak D call: TRBD1 (5 bases). CDR3 in amino acids: CASSLSGLTGNTIYF. CDR3 DNA sequence: TGCGCCAGCAGCTTATCGGGACTTACTGGAAACACCATATATTTT.